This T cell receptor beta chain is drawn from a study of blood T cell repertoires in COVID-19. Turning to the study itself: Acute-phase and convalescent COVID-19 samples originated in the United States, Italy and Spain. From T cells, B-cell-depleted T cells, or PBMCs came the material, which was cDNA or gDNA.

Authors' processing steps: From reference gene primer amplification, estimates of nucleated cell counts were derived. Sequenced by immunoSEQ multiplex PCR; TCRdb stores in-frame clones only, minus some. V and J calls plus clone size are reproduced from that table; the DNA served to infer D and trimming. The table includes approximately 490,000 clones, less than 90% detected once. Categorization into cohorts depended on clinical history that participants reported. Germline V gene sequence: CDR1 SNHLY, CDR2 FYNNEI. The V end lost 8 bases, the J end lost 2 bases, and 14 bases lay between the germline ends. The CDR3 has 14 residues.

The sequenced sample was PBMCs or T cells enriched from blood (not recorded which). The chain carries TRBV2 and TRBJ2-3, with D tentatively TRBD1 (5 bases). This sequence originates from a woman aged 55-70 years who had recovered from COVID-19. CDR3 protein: CASGASRYTDTQYF. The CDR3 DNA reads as TGTGCCAGCGGGGCGTCAAGATACACAGATACGCAGTATTTT.